Sequencing of this T cell receptor (beta chain) was carried out in a study of CD8+CD57+ T cells in acquired aplastic anemia. Background on the study: DNA recovered from sorted CD4+ and CD8+ cells had a mean of about 3.5 ug. CD4+ reads averaged around 10 million in healthy donors.

Whole-study results and caveats: Patients and controls shared approximately 30 CD8+ CDR3 sequences. Researchers reported that CD8+ Simpson's diversity was not significantly different in patients versus controls.

This clonotype showed up many times. Antigen unknown. Germline V gene lookup returns CDR1 SGHRS and CDR2 YFSETQ. V lost 3 bases, J lost 1 base, and 12 bases lay in between. The CDR3 runs to 15 residues. The template for TCR beta VDJ and CDR3 sequence profiling was genomic DNA. Each CDR3 protein is one row after TCRdb ran MiXCR on the reads. The table lists about 48,000 distinct CDR3 sequences, about two thirds of them singletons. Material for sequencing was sorted CD4+, CD8+, or CD8+CD57+ T cells (not recorded which) from PBMCs. The V and J genes are TRBV5-1 and TRBJ2-3; D perhaps matches TRBD1 (7 bases). This TCR came from a human donor in good health, serving as a control. This CDR3 is CASSYTGEGTDTQYF. For the CDR3, the DNA is TGCGCCAGCAGCTATACAGGGGAGGGCACAGATACGCAGTATTTT.